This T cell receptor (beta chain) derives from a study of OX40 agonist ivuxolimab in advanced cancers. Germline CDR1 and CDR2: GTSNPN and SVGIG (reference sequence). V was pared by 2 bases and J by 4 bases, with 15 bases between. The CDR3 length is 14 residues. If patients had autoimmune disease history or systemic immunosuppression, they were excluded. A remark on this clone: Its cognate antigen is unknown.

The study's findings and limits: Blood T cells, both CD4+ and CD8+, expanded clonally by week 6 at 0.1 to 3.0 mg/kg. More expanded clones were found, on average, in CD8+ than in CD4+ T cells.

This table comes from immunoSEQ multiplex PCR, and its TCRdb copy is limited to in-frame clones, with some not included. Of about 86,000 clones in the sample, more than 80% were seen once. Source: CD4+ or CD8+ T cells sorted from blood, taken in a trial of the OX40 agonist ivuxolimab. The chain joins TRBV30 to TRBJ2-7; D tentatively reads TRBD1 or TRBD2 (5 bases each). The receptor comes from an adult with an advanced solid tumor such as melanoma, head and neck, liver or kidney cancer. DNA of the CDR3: TGTGCCTGGAGTATCCTCAGGGACCCATACGAGCAGTACTTC. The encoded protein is CAWSILRDPYEQYF.